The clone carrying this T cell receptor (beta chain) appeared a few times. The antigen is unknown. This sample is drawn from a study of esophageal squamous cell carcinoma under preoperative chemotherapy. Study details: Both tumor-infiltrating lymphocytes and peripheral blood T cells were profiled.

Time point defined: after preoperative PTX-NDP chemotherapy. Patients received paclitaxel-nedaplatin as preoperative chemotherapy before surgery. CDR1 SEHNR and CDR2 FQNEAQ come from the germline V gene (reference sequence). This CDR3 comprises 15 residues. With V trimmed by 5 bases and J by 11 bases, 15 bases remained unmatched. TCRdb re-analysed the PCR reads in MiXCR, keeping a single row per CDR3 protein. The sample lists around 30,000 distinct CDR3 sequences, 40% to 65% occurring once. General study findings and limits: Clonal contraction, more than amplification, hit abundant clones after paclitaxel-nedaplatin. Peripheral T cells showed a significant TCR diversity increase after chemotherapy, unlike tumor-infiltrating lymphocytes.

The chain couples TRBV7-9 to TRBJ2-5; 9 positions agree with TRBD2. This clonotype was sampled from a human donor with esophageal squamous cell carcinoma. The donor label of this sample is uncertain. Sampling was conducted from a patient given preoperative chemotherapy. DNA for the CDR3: TGTGCCAGCAGCCTTTCTTCTAGCGGGGCGGGTGAGCAGTACTTC. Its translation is CASSLSSSGAGEQYF. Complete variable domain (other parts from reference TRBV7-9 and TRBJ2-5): DTGVSQNPRHKITKRGQNVTFRCDPISEHNRLYWYRQTLGQGPEFLTYFQNEAQLEKSRLLSDRFSAERPKGSFSTLEIQRTEQGDSAMYLCASSLSSSGAGEQYFGPGTRLLVL.